This T cell receptor beta chain comes out of a study of siplizumab effects on memory and regulatory T cells. Assay used: immunoSEQ multiplex PCR; TCRdb lists only in-frame clones, some missing. The sample holds more than 45,000 clones, about 97% seen once. Whole-study findings and limits: Roughly 80-97% of proliferating CD4+ or CD8+ clones defied assignment to a naive or memory phenotype. Naive T cells appeared more diverse than memory cells and seemed to be major alloresponse contributors.

This clone was recorded once. Its specificity is not known. The sample taken for sequencing was naive CD4+ T cells sorted from blood. This TCR derives from a human donor in good health.

CDR3 nucleotide sequence: TGTGCCAGCAGCCAAGGGCTAGCGGGCCCGTACGAGCAGTACTTC. This sequence encodes CASSQGLAGPYEQYF. This rearrangement joins TRBV14 to TRBJ2-7, with TRBD2 matching over 8 bases. Germline V CDR1 and CDR2: SGHDN, FVKESK. Trimming at V came to 1 base and at J to 4 bases, leaving 6 bases not matched to a gene. The CDR3 loop spans 15 amino acids.